The next 19 T cell receptor beta chains were all read from a single sample in a study of T-cell reconstitution after alpha-beta-depleted transplantation in children. Using unique molecular identifiers, the investigators prepared the TCRbeta library. One entry per CDR3 protein results from TCRdb running MiXCR on the PCR reads. The sample has about 610,000 distinct CDR3 sequences, over 9.5% seen once; the top ten hold 3.5% to 5%. Specimen: PBMCs from the stem cell graft donor, collected from the stem cell graft. The receptors here all came from a human donor who donated a stem cell graft to a child with acute myeloid leukemia.

This clonotype appeared a few times. This chain uses TRBV20-1 with TRBJ2-5, with a weak D call TRBD2 (5 bases). The V gene's germline CDR1 is DFQATT and CDR2 SNEGSKA (reference sequence). Trimming left V 2 bases short and J 2 bases short, with 12 bases between. The CDR3 has 14 amino acids. The CDR3 protein is CSARNPGSQETQYF. Written as DNA, the CDR3 is TGCAGTGCTAGAAACCCGGGATCTCAAGAGACCCAGTACTTC.

This clonotype has ten or more counts. The chain combines TRBV29-1 with TRBJ2-5; TRBD2 might be the D (7 bases). The CDR3 covers 11 residues. Germline V CDR1 and CDR2: SQVTM, ANQGSEA. The CDR3 sequence: CTRGGEETQYF. The CDR3 region has the DNA TGCACCAGAGGGGGGGAAGAGACCCAGTACTTC.

This clonotype has a count of ten or more. V and J are TRBV27 and TRBJ2-7; 14 nucleotides line up with TRBD2. With V trimmed by 6 bases and J by 5 bases, 9 bases remained unmatched. This CDR3 has 16 amino acids. Per the germline V gene, CDR1 is MNHEY and CDR2 is SMNVEV (reference sequence). Written as DNA, the CDR3 is TGTGCCAGCAGCCGATCGGGACTAGCGGGAGTTAACGAGCAGTACTTC. Its protein is CASSRSGLAGVNEQYF.

V gene TRBV12-3 or TRBV12-4 combines with J gene TRBJ2-1, with D possibly being TRBD2 (6 bases). V lost 6 bases and J lost 0, with 15 bases in between. The CDR3 is 16 amino acids. The CDR3 loop reads CASSPGTPSSYNEQFF. The CDR3 nucleotides read TGTGCCAGCAGCCCCGGGACTCCGAGCTCCTACAATGAGCAGTTCTTC.

The rearrangement uses TRBV6-2 or TRBV6-3 and TRBJ2-2; no definite D call. This CDR3 comprises 13 residues. The germline V gene has CDR1 MNHEY and CDR2 SVGEGT. V lost 7 bases and J 2 bases, leaving 8 bases between the germline ends. The CDR3 region is CASKSGNTGELFF. The CDR3 nucleotides read TGTGCCAGCAAGTCCGGAAACACCGGGGAGCTGTTTTTT.

This clonotype was recorded at least ten times. The chain joins TRBV6-2 or TRBV6-3 to TRBJ2-4; possibly TRBD2 for D (5 bases). CDR3 length: 15 amino acids. Germline V gene data show CDR1 as MNHEY and CDR2 as SVGEGT. The ends were cut back, 5 bases at V and 5 bases at J, with 16 bases in the middle. CDR3 in amino acids: CASSTSEGLENIQYF. CDR3 DNA sequence: TGTGCCAGCAGTACCAGTGAGGGCCTGGAAAACATTCAGTACTTC.

V gene TRBV6-2 or TRBV6-3 combines with J gene TRBJ2-3; tentative D call: TRBD2 (6 bases). The germline V gene has CDR1 MNHEY and CDR2 SVGEGT. V shed 6 bases and J shed 4 bases, with 17 bases lying between them. This CDR3 is built from 15 residues. CDR3: CASSANWDSADTQYF. CDR3 nucleotide sequence: TGTGCCAGCAGCGCAAATTGGGACTCTGCAGATACGCAGTATTTT.

This clonotype was recorded a few times. The chain combines TRBV20-1 with TRBJ2-5, with D perhaps TRBD1 (6 bases). The CDR3 contains 11 residues. Germline CDR1 reads DFQATT; CDR2 reads SNEGSKA (reference sequence). V was cut by 7 bases and J by 5 bases, with 11 bases left in between. The DNA of the CDR3 is TGCAGTGGTTTGGGGGCCGAGACCCAGTACTTC. Translating it yields CSGLGAETQYF.

The V and J genes are TRBV5-1 and TRBJ2-5, with TRBD2 identical over 9 bases. V shed 3 bases, J shed 4 bases, and the junction held 22 bases outside the gene matches. CDR1 SGHRS and CDR2 YFSETQ come from the germline V gene. The CDR3 has 20 residues. The CDR3 DNA is TGCGCCAGCAGCTCTCAAATTTTCTCCGTGGCTAGCGGGATTGCAGAGACCCAGTACTTC. Its protein is CASSSQIFSVASGIAETQYF.

The chain is built from TRBV27 and TRBJ2-7; maybe TRBD1 (6 bases). The CDR3 sequence is 14 residues long. CDR1 is MNHEY, CDR2 SMNVEV, per germline (reference sequence). V was trimmed by 7 bases and J by 3 bases, leaving 16 bases between them. CDR3 protein: CASMTSGVSYEQYF. CDR3 bases: TGTGCCAGCATGACCTCAGGGGTGAGCTACGAGCAGTACTTC.

There are many counts of this clonotype. This chain links TRBV6-2 or TRBV6-3 with TRBJ2-7, with TRBD1 matching over 10 bases. The J segment lost 1 base and the V segment lost 5 bases, leaving 2 bases of the junction unmatched. The CDR3 totals 14 residues. Germline CDR1 MNHEY, CDR2 SVGEGT. In nucleotides, the CDR3 is TGTGCCAGCAGTCGGGACAGGGGTTCCTACGAGCAGTACTTC. As protein: CASSRDRGSYEQYF.

This clonotype has just a few counts. This chain links TRBV3-1 with TRBJ1-2; a possible D gene is TRBD1 (5 bases). Per the germline V gene, CDR1 is LGHDT and CDR2 is YNNKEL (reference sequence). This CDR3 is built from 17 residues. Trimming cost V 0 bases and J 8 bases, with 22 bases left between them. The DNA of the CDR3 is TGTGCCAGCAGCCAAGAGGTTAGGGAGGGGTTTGGAAAAGGCTACACCTTC. It is translated as CASSQEVREGFGKGYTF. Looking up the rest from reference TRBV3-1 and TRBJ1-2 gives the full variable domain: DTAVSQTPKYLVTQMGNDKSIKCEQNLGHDTMYWYKQDSKKFLKIMFSYNNKELIINETVPNRFSPKSPDKAHLNLHINSLELGDSAVYFCASSQEVREGFGKGYTFGSGTRLTVV.

This clonotype was seen many times. The V call is TRBV5-1, the J call TRBJ1-4; unclear D gene. V was pared by 0 bases and J by 0 bases, with 6 bases between. The germline V gene encodes CDR1 SGHRS and CDR2 YFSETQ. CDR3 length: 15 amino acids. For the CDR3, the DNA is TGCGCCAGCAGCTTGGACCGCGCAACTAATGAAAAACTGTTTTTT. This sequence encodes CASSLDRATNEKLFF.

In this sample, this clonotype turned up many times. The J gene is TRBJ2-2, the V gene TRBV12-3 or TRBV12-4; TRBD2 aligns across 8 bases. V shed 5 bases and J 1 base; nucleotides not matched to a gene: 9. The CDR3 contains 17 residues. CDR3 in DNA: TGTGCCAGCAGTCTGAGTGGTAGCGGGATGAACACCGGGGAGCTGTTTTTT. It yields the protein CASSLSGSGMNTGELFF.

The gene calls are TRBV30 and TRBJ1-5, with 7 bases lining up with TRBD1. This CDR3 has 15 amino acids. Germline V gives CDR1 GTSNPN, CDR2 SVGIG (reference sequence). V dropped 4 bases and J dropped 0; count of bases not matched to a gene: 6. CDR3 sequence: CAWNRGGFSNQPQHF. DNA of the CDR3: TGTGCCTGGAACAGGGGAGGTTTTAGCAATCAGCCCCAGCATTTT. Full variable domain (rest looked up from reference TRBV30 and TRBJ1-5): SQTIHQWPATLVQPVGSPLSLECTVEGTSNPNLYWYRQAAGRGLQLLFYSVGIGQISSEVPQNLSASRPQDRQFILSSKKLLLSDSGFYLCAWNRGGFSNQPQHFGDGTRLSIL.

The CDR3 coding sequence is TGCAGTGCTAGAGCAACTAGCGGATACTACAATGAGCAGTTCTTC. Protein: CSARATSGYYNEQFF. The chain joins TRBV20-1 to TRBJ2-1, with TRBD2 matching over 8 bases. CDR1 DFQATT and CDR2 SNEGSKA come from the germline V gene (reference sequence). This CDR3 contains 15 residues. Losses at the gene ends were 1 base for V and 3 bases for J; bases not matched to a gene: 5.

This clonotype appeared a few times. The chain uses TRBV29-1 and TRBJ2-6, with TRBD1 matching over 8 bases. The CDR3 totals 16 residues. Trimming at V came to 7 bases and at J to 1 base, leaving 9 bases not matched to a gene. Germline lookup yields CDR1 SQVTM and CDR2 ANQGSEA. CDR3 sequence: CSAEGTGGSGANVLTF. DNA for the CDR3: TGCAGCGCGGAGGGGACAGGAGGTTCTGGGGCCAACGTCCTGACTTTC.

This clonotype was counted between two and nine times. V is TRBV27 and J is TRBJ2-2; 12 nucleotides match TRBD1. Germline assignment: CDR1 MNHEY and CDR2 SMNVEV (reference sequence). The V segment lost 8 bases and the J segment 4 bases; nucleotides outside the gene matches: 8. This CDR3 region has 16 residues. CDR3 bases: TGTGCCAGCGCTAGGGGACAGGGGGCGAGCACCGGGGAGCTGTTTTTT. This encodes CASARGQGASTGELFF.

This clonotype was seen at least ten times. The CDR3 loop is CASSELGREEETQYF. The DNA for the CDR3 is TGTGCCAGCAGTGAACTTGGCAGGGAGGAGGAGACCCAGTACTTC. The chain employs TRBV2 and TRBJ2-5; a possible D gene is TRBD2 (6 bases). The CDR3 length is 15 residues. Trimming took 2 bases from V and 5 from J, leaving 15 bases between them. Looked up from germline, CDR1 is SNHLY and CDR2 is FYNNEI.